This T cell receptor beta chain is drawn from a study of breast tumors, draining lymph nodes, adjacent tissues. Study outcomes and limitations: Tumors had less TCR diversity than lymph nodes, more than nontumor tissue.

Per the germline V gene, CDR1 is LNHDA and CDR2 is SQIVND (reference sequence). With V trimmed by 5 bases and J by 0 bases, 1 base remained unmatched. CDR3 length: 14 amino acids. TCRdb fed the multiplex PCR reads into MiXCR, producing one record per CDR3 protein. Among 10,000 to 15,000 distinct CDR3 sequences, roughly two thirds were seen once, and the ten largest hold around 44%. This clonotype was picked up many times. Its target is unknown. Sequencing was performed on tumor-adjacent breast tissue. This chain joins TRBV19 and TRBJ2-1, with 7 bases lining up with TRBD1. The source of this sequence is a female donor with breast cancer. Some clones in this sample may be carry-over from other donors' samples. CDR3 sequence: CASSRDSSYNEQFF. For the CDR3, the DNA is TGTGCCAGTAGTCGGGACAGCTCCTACAATGAGCAGTTCTTC.